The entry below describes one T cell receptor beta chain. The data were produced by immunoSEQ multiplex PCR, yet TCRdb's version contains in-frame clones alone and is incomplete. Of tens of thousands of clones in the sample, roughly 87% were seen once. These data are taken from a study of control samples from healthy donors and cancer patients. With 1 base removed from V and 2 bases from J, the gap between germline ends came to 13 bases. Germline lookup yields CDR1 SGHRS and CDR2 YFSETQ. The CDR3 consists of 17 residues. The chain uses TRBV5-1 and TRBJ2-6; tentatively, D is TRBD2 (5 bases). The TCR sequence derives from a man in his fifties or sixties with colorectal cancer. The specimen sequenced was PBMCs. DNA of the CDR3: TGCGCCAGCAGCTTGCAACCGGGGATTGCTGGGGCCAACGTCCTGACTTTC. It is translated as CASSLQPGIAGANVLTF.